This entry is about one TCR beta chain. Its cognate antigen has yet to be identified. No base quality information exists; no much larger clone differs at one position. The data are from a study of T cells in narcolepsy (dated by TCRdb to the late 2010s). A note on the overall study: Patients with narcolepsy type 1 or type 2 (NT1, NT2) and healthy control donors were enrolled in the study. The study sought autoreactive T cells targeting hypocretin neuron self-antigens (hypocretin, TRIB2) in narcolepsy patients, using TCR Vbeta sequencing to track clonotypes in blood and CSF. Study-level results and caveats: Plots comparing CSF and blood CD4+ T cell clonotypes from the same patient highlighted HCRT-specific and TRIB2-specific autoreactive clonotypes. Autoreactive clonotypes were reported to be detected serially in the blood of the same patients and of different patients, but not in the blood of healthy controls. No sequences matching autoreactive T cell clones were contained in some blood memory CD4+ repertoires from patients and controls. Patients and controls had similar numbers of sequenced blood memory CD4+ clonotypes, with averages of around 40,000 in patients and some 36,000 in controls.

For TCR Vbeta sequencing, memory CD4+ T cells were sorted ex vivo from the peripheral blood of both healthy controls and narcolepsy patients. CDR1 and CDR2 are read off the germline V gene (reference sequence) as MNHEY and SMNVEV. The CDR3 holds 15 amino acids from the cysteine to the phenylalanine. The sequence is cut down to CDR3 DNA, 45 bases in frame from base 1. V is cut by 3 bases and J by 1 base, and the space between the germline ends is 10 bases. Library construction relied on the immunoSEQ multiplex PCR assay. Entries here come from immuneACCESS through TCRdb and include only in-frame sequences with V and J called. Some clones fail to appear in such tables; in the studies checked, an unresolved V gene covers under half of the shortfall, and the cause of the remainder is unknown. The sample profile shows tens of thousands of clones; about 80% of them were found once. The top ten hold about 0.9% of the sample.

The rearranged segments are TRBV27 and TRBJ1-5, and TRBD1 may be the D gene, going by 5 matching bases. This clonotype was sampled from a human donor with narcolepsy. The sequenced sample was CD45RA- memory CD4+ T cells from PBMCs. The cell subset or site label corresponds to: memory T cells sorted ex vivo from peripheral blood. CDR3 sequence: CASSFQGGSNQPQHF. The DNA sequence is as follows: TGTGCCAGCAGTTTTCAGGGTGGGAGCAATCAGCCCCAGCATTTT.